Each of the 12 T cell receptor beta chains below was sequenced from the same sample in a study of PD-1 blockade in mismatch repair-deficient tumors. The table came from immunoSEQ multiplex PCR; TCRdb's copy has only in-frame clones and leaves some out. Seen here are tens of thousands of clones, around 85% observed once, and the top ten hold roughly 2.8%. The material was peripheral blood, obtained 12 weeks after starting pembrolizumab. Receptors originate from an adult with mismatch repair-deficient cancer.

The J gene is TRBJ1-5, the V gene TRBV5-1, with 9 positions matching TRBD1. The CDR3 runs to 14 residues. J gave up 6 bases and V 4 bases, and 5 bases lay outside the gene matches. Germline lookup yields CDR1 SGHRS and CDR2 YFSETQ. In nucleotides, the CDR3 is TGCGCCAGCAGCCAGGGACAGGGCACTCAGCCCCAGCATTTT. It specifies CASSQGQGTQPQHF. The variable domain in full, completed from reference TRBV5-1 and TRBJ1-5, reads KAGVTQTPRYLIKTRGQQVTLSCSPISGHRSVSWYQQTPGQGLQFLFEYFSETQRNKGNFPGRFSGRQFSNSRSEMNVSTLELGDSALYLCASSQGQGTQPQHFGDGTRLSIL.

The CDR3 region has the DNA TGTGCCAGCAGCCCGACAGGGCTAAACACTGAAGCTTTCTTT. Its translation: CASSPTGLNTEAFF. This chain joins TRBV9 and TRBJ1-1; 7 nucleotides align to TRBD1. The CDR3 consists of 14 residues. CDR1 is SGDLS, CDR2 YYNGEE, per germline. V shed 4 bases, J shed 2 bases, and the junction held 5 bases outside the gene matches.

V is TRBV4-1 and J is TRBJ1-2, with a tentative D call TRBD1 (6 bases). The germline V gene encodes CDR1 MGHRA and CDR2 YSYEKL. Trimming left V 0 bases short and J 8 bases short, with 13 bases between. The CDR3 is 14 residues long. CDR3 sequence (DNA): TGCGCCAGCAGCCAAGATAGGACAGCATGGGGCTACACCTTC. Encoded protein: CASSQDRTAWGYTF.

The chain is built from TRBV14 and TRBJ2-1; D gene unclear. The V end lost 3 bases, the J end lost 8 bases, and 14 bases lay between the germline ends. In germline, CDR1 is SGHDN, CDR2 FVKESK. This CDR3 region has 14 residues. The CDR3 DNA reads TGTGCCAGCAGCCATCCGACTGGAAGAGATGAGCAGTTCTTC. Amino acids: CASSHPTGRDEQFF.

The chain employs TRBV7-9 and TRBJ1-1, with a tentative D call TRBD1 (6 bases). Germline V lookup: CDR1 SEHNR, CDR2 FQNEAQ (reference sequence). The CDR3 contains 15 residues. With 2 bases removed from V and 3 bases from J, the gap between germline ends came to 13 bases. CDR3 sequence: CASSLFLGGDTEAFF. The CDR3 DNA reads TGTGCCAGCAGCTTATTTTTAGGGGGGGACACTGAAGCTTTCTTT. Combining the CDR3 with reference TRBV7-9 and TRBJ1-1 gives the whole variable domain DTGVSQNPRHKITKRGQNVTFRCDPISEHNRLYWYRQTLGQGPEFLTYFQNEAQLEKSRLLSDRFSAERPKGSFSTLEIQRTEQGDSAMYLCASSLFLGGDTEAFFGQGTRLTVV.

The chain joins TRBV19 to TRBJ2-3; 9 nucleotides align to TRBD1. With V trimmed by 5 bases and J by 3 bases, 3 bases remained unmatched. Germline CDR1 is LNHDA and CDR2 is SQIVND (reference sequence). The CDR3 consists of 14 residues. The CDR3 nucleotides read TGTGCCAGTAGTTTGGGACAGGGAACAGATACGCAGTATTTT. Amino acid sequence: CASSLGQGTDTQYF.

This clone has only a few counts. The rearrangement links TRBV28 to TRBJ1-5, with 7 bases fitting TRBD1. The CDR3 extends over 15 amino acids. Germline V lookup: CDR1 MDHEN, CDR2 SYDVKM. V was clipped by 3 bases and J by 5 bases; unmatched bases: 7. CDR3 region: CASSFRQGIDQPQHF. As DNA, the CDR3 is TGTGCCAGCAGTTTTCGACAGGGAATTGATCAGCCCCAGCATTTT.

The CDR3 sequence is CASRGDRGDRLNTEAFF. The CDR3 region has the DNA TGTGCCAGCAGGGGGGACAGGGGGGACCGATTAAACACTGAAGCTTTCTTT. The rearrangement joins TRBV28 to TRBJ1-1; TRBD1 matches 11 bases. Germline CDR1 is MDHEN and CDR2 is SYDVKM. J was trimmed by 2 bases and V by 6 bases; bases with no gene match: 11. The CDR3 spans 17 residues.

J is TRBJ1-2 and V is TRBV12-5; D possibly corresponds to TRBD1 (5 bases). Germline CDR1 and CDR2: LGHNT and FRNRAP. CDR3 length: 12 residues. V was trimmed by 3 bases and J by 8 bases, leaving 10 bases between them. CDR3 in amino acids: CASGFWGSGYTF. The CDR3 nucleotides are TGTGCTAGTGGTTTCTGGGGGAGCGGCTACACCTTC. The full variable domain, its missing parts supplied by reference TRBV12-5 and TRBJ1-2, is DARVTQTPRHKVTEMGQEVTMRCQPILGHNTVFWYRQTMMQGLELLAYFRNRAPLDDSGMPKDRFSAEMPDATLATLKIQPSEPRDSAVYFCASGFWGSGYTFGSGTRLTVV.

V usage is TRBV10-3 and J usage is TRBJ2-7, with D possibly being TRBD1 or TRBD2 (5 bases each). This CDR3 comprises 14 residues. Trimming removed 11 bases from V and 2 bases from J, with 19 bases in between. Germline CDR1 is ENHRY and CDR2 is SYGVKD. As DNA, the CDR3 is TGTGCCGCCACTTCCGGGACGGAAACCTACGAGCAGTACTTC. Translation: CAATSGTETYEQYF.

This chain connects TRBV11-3 to TRBJ2-3, with no clear D. The V end lost 2 bases, the J end lost 0 bases, and 9 bases lay between the germline ends. CDR3 length: 15 residues. Germline loops: CDR1 SGHNT, CDR2 YENEEA. CDR3 bases: TGTGCCAGCAGCTTACTCCAGATTAGCACAGATACGCAGTATTTT. Its protein product is CASSLLQISTDTQYF. The full variable domain, in which reference TRBV11-3 and TRBJ2-3 provide the parts outside the CDR3, is EAGVVQSPRYKIIEKKQPVAFWCNPISGHNTLYWYLQNLGQGPELLIRYENEEAVDDSQLPKDRFSAERLKGVDSTLKIQPAELGDSAVYLCASSLLQISTDTQYFGPGTRLTVL.

The genes are TRBV5-6 and TRBJ1-1; tentatively, D is TRBD1 (6 bases). Deletions cut 7 bases from V and 0 bases from J, with 10 bases between. This CDR3 comprises 13 residues. The germline CDR1 and CDR2 sequences are SGHDT and YYEEEE. CDR3 nucleotide sequence: TGTGCCAGCCTCAGGGGCCTGAACACTGAAGCTTTCTTT. Residues: CASLRGLNTEAFF.